Shown below are 13 T cell receptor beta chains from a single sample sequenced in a study of blood T cell repertoires in COVID-19. Assay used: immunoSEQ multiplex PCR; TCRdb lists only in-frame clones, some missing. There are 450,000 or so clones in the sample; around 90% occur only once, and roughly 0.87% lies in the top ten. Sequencing was performed on peripheral blood. These receptors were obtained from a young man with COVID-19, enrolled during active disease.

The rearrangement joins TRBV5-1 to TRBJ2-1; 7 nucleotides line up with TRBD2. This CDR3 contains 16 residues. With 2 bases clipped from V and 4 bases from J, the junction kept 9 bases outside the gene matches. Per the germline V gene, CDR1 is SGHRS and CDR2 is YFSETQ. The CDR3 nucleotides are TGCGCCAGCAGCTTTGGTTCCGGGGGGAGATACAATGAGCAGTTCTTC. Amino acids: CASSFGSGGRYNEQFF. Looking up the rest from reference TRBV5-1 and TRBJ2-1 gives the full variable domain: KAGVTQTPRYLIKTRGQQVTLSCSPISGHRSVSWYQQTPGQGLQFLFEYFSETQRNKGNFPGRFSGRQFSNSRSEMNVSTLELGDSALYLCASSFGSGGRYNEQFFGPGTRLTVL.

The table lists this clone with a few counts. The chain carries TRBV4-1 and TRBJ1-2, with 7 bases matching TRBD1. Germline values: CDR1 MGHRA, CDR2 YSYEKL. The CDR3 runs 13 residues. V lost 7 bases, J lost 2 bases, and 4 bases stayed unmatched. CDR3 residues: CASTPGQNYGYTF. The DNA for the CDR3 is TGCGCCAGCACCCCGGGACAGAACTATGGCTACACCTTC.

The V and J genes are TRBV5-6 and TRBJ2-7; no definite D call. This CDR3 has 15 residues. Trimming stripped 1 base from V and 3 bases from J, with 14 bases between. CDR1 is SGHDT and CDR2 is YYEEEE in the germline V gene. This CDR3 reads CASSLLRGSLYEQYF. CDR3 in DNA: TGTGCCAGCAGCTTGTTGCGAGGAAGCCTCTACGAGCAGTACTTC.

This chain links TRBV9 with TRBJ1-2; 9 bases agree with TRBD1. The germline gives CDR1 SGDLS, CDR2 YYNGEE. The CDR3 is made up of 15 amino acids. V shed 0 bases, J shed 8 bases, and the junction held 8 bases outside the gene matches. The DNA of the CDR3 is TGTGCCAGCAGCGTAGTAACAGGGGGCGCGAAAGGCTACACCTTC. Translation: CASSVVTGGAKGYTF.

The V and J genes are TRBV5-4 and TRBJ2-7, with D possibly matching TRBD1 (6 bases). The ends were cut back, 4 bases at V and 3 bases at J, with 11 bases in the middle. CDR1 SGHNT and CDR2 YYREEE come from the germline V gene (reference sequence). The CDR3 sequence is 13 residues long. CDR3 sequence reads: CASSQRTDYEQYF. DNA for the CDR3: TGTGCCAGCAGCCAACGGACAGACTACGAGCAGTACTTC.

V is TRBV14 and J is TRBJ2-7; 8 bases match TRBD1. The CDR3 sequence is 13 residues long. Germline V gives CDR1 SGHDN, CDR2 FVKESK. The ends lost 8 bases at V and 6 bases at J; junction bases unmatched: 9. CDR3 protein: CASQGTGVIEQYF. In DNA, the CDR3 is TGTGCCAGCCAAGGGACAGGAGTAATCGAGCAGTACTTC.

A single count supports this clone. V is TRBV4-1 and J is TRBJ2-1, with 7 bases identical to TRBD1. This CDR3 comprises 15 residues. Losses at the gene ends were 3 bases for V and 10 bases for J; bases not matched to a gene: 12. Germline CDR1 is MGHRA and CDR2 is YSYEKL. CDR3 region: CASSQFGQGGNEQFF. DNA of the CDR3: TGCGCCAGCAGCCAGTTTGGTCAAGGGGGCAACGAGCAGTTCTTC.

The chain is built from TRBV30 and TRBJ2-5, with 9 bases fitting TRBD2. The CDR3 covers 14 residues. V was pared by 4 bases and J by 5 bases, with 8 bases of the junction left unmatched. Germline V gene sequence: CDR1 GTSNPN, CDR2 SVGIG (reference sequence). The CDR3 region is CAWNFGLARETQYF. The CDR3 bases are TGTGCCTGGAACTTTGGACTAGCGCGGGAGACCCAGTACTTC.

The V and J genes are TRBV21-1 and TRBJ2-7; whether TRBD2, the table's D call, matches the DNA was not checked. TRBV21-1 is a listed pseudogene. The CDR3 extends over 13 amino acids. CDR3 nucleotides: TGTGCTCCGAAGCGGGTGTATTTCTACGAGCAGTACTTC. Translated: CAPKRVYFYEQYF.

This chain connects TRBV9 to TRBJ1-3, with a possible D match to TRBD1 (6 bases). Trimming removed 3 bases at V and 8 bases at J, with 18 bases between. This CDR3 spans 15 amino acids. Germline lookup yields CDR1 SGDLS and CDR2 YYNGEE. The CDR3 sequence is CASSAGLGAGDTIYF. The CDR3 DNA reads TGTGCCAGCAGCGCCGGTTTGGGGGCGGGGGACACCATATATTTT.

This chain uses TRBV5-1 with TRBJ2-1, with 10 positions matching TRBD2. The CDR3 runs to 18 residues. Per the germline V gene, CDR1 is SGHRS and CDR2 is YFSETQ. V shed 2 bases and J 4 bases; nucleotides not matched to a gene: 12. The CDR3 spells CASSFGAGGLSSYNEQFF. The CDR3, as DNA: TGCGCCAGCAGCTTTGGAGCGGGAGGGCTTTCGTCGTACAATGAGCAGTTCTTC.

This rearrangement joins TRBV9 to TRBJ1-1; no definite D call. Germline V gene sequence: CDR1 SGDLS, CDR2 YYNGEE. V lost 0 bases and J lost 0, with 6 bases in between. The CDR3 runs 14 residues. The CDR3 is CASSVASVNTEAFF. CDR3 coding DNA: TGTGCCAGCAGCGTAGCATCGGTGAACACTGAAGCTTTCTTT.

The rearrangement uses TRBV24-1 and TRBJ1-1; D is perhaps TRBD1 (5 bases). CDR1 KGHDR and CDR2 SFDVKD come from the germline V gene. The V end lost 4 bases, the J end lost 7 bases, and 18 bases lay between the germline ends. The CDR3 is made up of 15 amino acids. The CDR3 protein is CATSDPGRGNSEAFF. The CDR3, as DNA: TGTGCCACCAGTGACCCCGGTCGGGGGAATAGTGAAGCTTTCTTT.